This passage covers 17 T cell receptor beta chains from one sample sequenced in a study of blood T cell repertoires in COVID-19. The table came from immunoSEQ multiplex PCR; TCRdb's copy has only in-frame clones and leaves some out. The sample lists 250,000 to 300,000 clones; roughly 84% were seen once. Input material: peripheral blood. The receptors were gathered from a man in his 60s with acute or convalescent COVID-19.

This clone appeared a few times. The chain carries TRBV11-2 and TRBJ1-1; 7 nucleotides line up with TRBD1. The CDR3 has 19 residues. Per the germline V gene, CDR1 is SGHAT and CDR2 is FQNNGV. V dropped 4 bases and J dropped 11; count of bases not matched to a gene: 28. In nucleotides, the CDR3 is TGTGCCAGCAGCTCTCACTCCCTCCGGGACAGTTTCGAACAGTGGGTGGCTTTCTTT. Protein: CASSSHSLRDSFEQWVAFF.

The chain employs TRBV19 and TRBJ2-7; 10 positions agree with TRBD1. The junction had 11 bases not matched to a gene; V was cut back by 7 bases and J by 5 bases. There are 15 residues in the CDR3. Germline loops: CDR1 LNHDA, CDR2 SQIVND (reference sequence). The CDR3 spells CASTLRDRGGNEQYF. The CDR3 DNA reads TGTGCCAGTACCCTCCGGGACAGGGGCGGGAACGAGCAGTACTTC.

This clone was observed once. The chain has TRBV29-1 and TRBJ2-2; 7 nucleotides agree with TRBD2. This CDR3 spans 14 amino acids. J lost 5 bases, V lost 7 bases, and 10 bases had no gene match. Germline CDR1 SQVTM, CDR2 ANQGSEA. Written as DNA, the CDR3 is TGCAGCGCCCTCTTATCGGGAGGTACCGGGGAGCTGTTTTTT. This translates into CSALLSGGTGELFF.

This chain uses TRBV6-5 with TRBJ2-7, with D possibly matching TRBD2 (5 bases). CDR1 and CDR2 from the germline V gene are MNHEY and SVGAGI. The CDR3 totals 12 residues. Trimming took off 9 bases at V and 3 bases at J, with 12 bases between the two ends. The CDR3 nucleotides read TGTGCCAGTTCCGGGAATTACTACGAGCAGTACTTC. Its translation is CASSGNYYEQYF.

The chain is built from TRBV11-2 and TRBJ2-3, with TRBD1 identical over 7 bases. Germline trimming cut 5 bases from V and 6 bases from J; bases unmatched to any gene: 8. The CDR3 covers 14 residues. Looked up from germline, CDR1 is SGHAT and CDR2 is FQNNGV. For the CDR3, the DNA is TGTGCCAGCAGCCCGACAGGGTCCACTGATACGCAGTATTTT. Amino acid sequence: CASSPTGSTDTQYF.

V usage is TRBV6-2 or TRBV6-3 and J usage is TRBJ2-7; 9 bases match TRBD2. After removal of 4 bases from V and 1 base from J, the junction contained 5 bases not matched to a gene. The CDR3 spans 15 residues. Germline CDR1 reads MNHEY; CDR2 reads SVGEGT. For the CDR3, the DNA is TGTGCCAGCAGTTCCCCAAGCGGGAGGTCCTACGAGCAGTACTTC. This codes for CASSSPSGRSYEQYF.

This chain joins TRBV7-8 and TRBJ1-5, with 8 bases aligning to TRBD1. This CDR3 region has 17 residues. Germline values: CDR1 SGHVS, CDR2 FQNEAQ. Unmatched junction bases numbered 7, after V lost 3 bases and J lost 0 bases. This CDR3 reads CASSFQTGDYSNQPQHF. CDR3 nucleotide sequence: TGTGCCAGCAGCTTCCAGACAGGGGACTATAGCAATCAGCCCCAGCATTTT.

This rearrangement joins TRBV2 to TRBJ1-4; 10 bases map to TRBD1. The germline gives CDR1 SNHLY, CDR2 FYNNEI. This CDR3 is built from 14 residues. Trimming cost V 5 bases and J 7 bases; bases outside gene matches: 4. CDR3 nucleotide sequence: TGTGCCAGCAGTTGGGACAGGGGCGGTGAAAAACTGTTTTTT. It encodes CASSWDRGGEKLFF.

This rearrangement joins TRBV19 to TRBJ1-1; D is unresolved. Trimming pared 4 bases from V and 0 bases from J, leaving 9 bases between. CDR1 LNHDA and CDR2 SQIVND come from the germline V gene (reference sequence). The CDR3 length is 14 residues. For the CDR3, the DNA is TGTGCCAGTAGTAGGGAGTCTTTGAACACTGAAGCTTTCTTT. Protein sequence: CASSRESLNTEAFF.

The chain carries TRBV7-9 and TRBJ2-3; the D is unclear. Germline CDR1 reads SEHNR; CDR2 reads FQNEAQ (reference sequence). The V end was cut by 1 base, the J end by 3 bases, with 8 bases between. This CDR3 is 14 amino acids long. CDR3 in DNA: TGTGCCAGCAGCTTAGAGCACCATACAGATACGCAGTATTTT. As protein: CASSLEHHTDTQYF.

This chain joins TRBV6-2 or TRBV6-3 and TRBJ1-5, with D perhaps TRBD1 (6 bases). The V gene lost 4 bases and the J gene lost 7 bases, with 17 bases spanning the gap. Germline V CDR1 and CDR2: MNHEY, SVGEGT. The length of the CDR3 is 15 residues. CDR3 nucleotide sequence: TGTGCCAGCAGTTCCTCACAGGGTCCTAGCCAGCCCCAGCATTTT. This gives the protein CASSSSQGPSQPQHF.

V and J are TRBV5-4 and TRBJ2-7; 8 bases align to TRBD2. CDR1 is SGHNT and CDR2 is YYREEE in the germline V gene (reference sequence). CDR3 length: 14 residues. V was clipped by 0 bases and J by 5 bases; unmatched bases: 4. CDR3 DNA sequence: TGTGCCAGCAGCTTGGTCGGGAGGGGCCACGAGCAGTACTTC. This translates into CASSLVGRGHEQYF.

This chain joins TRBV6-5 and TRBJ1-1; the match to TRBD1 covers 8 bases. Germline CDR1 MNHEY, CDR2 SVGAGI. V shed 4 bases, J shed 14 bases, and the junction held 9 bases outside the gene matches. The CDR3 consists of 12 residues. Written as DNA, the CDR3 is TGTGCCAGCAGTTCCCCCGGGACAGGTTTATTCTTT. It specifies CASSSPGTGLFF.

This chain links TRBV11-3 with TRBJ2-1, with 8 bases lining up with TRBD1. Germline V lookup: CDR1 SGHNT, CDR2 YENEEA. The CDR3 length is 15 residues. The trim removed 3 bases at V and 2 bases at J, leaving 3 bases unmatched. Here the CDR3 DNA reads TGTGCCAGCAGCTTCGGACAGGGAACCTACAATGAGCAGTTCTTC. Its translation is CASSFGQGTYNEQFF. The variable domain in full, with the rest retrieved from reference TRBV11-3 and TRBJ2-1, is EAGVVQSPRYKIIEKKQPVAFWCNPISGHNTLYWYLQNLGQGPELLIRYENEEAVDDSQLPKDRFSAERLKGVDSTLKIQPAELGDSAVYLCASSFGQGTYNEQFFGPGTRLTVL.

J is TRBJ2-3 and V is TRBV3-1 (or the pseudogene TRBV3-2); 9 bases are shared with TRBD1. V was clipped by 4 bases and J by 6 bases; unmatched bases: 8. Germline-derived CDR1 and CDR2 are LGHDT and YNNKEL (reference sequence). The CDR3 length is 15 residues. For the CDR3, the DNA is TGTGCCAGCAGCCCCCCCGGACAGGGGTGGGATACGCAGTATTTT. Its protein is CASSPPGQGWDTQYF.

The chain employs TRBV9 and TRBJ2-4; 7 bases match TRBD1. V shed 4 bases, J shed 2 bases, and the junction held 9 bases outside the gene matches. This CDR3 has 16 residues. Germline CDR1 reads SGDLS; CDR2 reads YYNGEE. The CDR3 loop reads CASSPGQFSSKNIQYF. In DNA form, the CDR3 reads TGTGCCAGCAGCCCGGGACAGTTTTCTTCCAAAAACATTCAGTACTTC.

CDR3 amino acids: CASSRLAGGQGTQYF. CDR3 sequence (DNA): TGTGCCAGCAGTAGACTAGCGGGAGGGCAGGGTACGCAGTATTTT. The chain carries TRBV6-5 and TRBJ2-3; 14 positions agree with TRBD2. This CDR3 region has 15 residues. The trim removed 5 bases at V and 8 bases at J, leaving 6 bases unmatched. Germline V gene sequence: CDR1 MNHEY, CDR2 SVGAGI.